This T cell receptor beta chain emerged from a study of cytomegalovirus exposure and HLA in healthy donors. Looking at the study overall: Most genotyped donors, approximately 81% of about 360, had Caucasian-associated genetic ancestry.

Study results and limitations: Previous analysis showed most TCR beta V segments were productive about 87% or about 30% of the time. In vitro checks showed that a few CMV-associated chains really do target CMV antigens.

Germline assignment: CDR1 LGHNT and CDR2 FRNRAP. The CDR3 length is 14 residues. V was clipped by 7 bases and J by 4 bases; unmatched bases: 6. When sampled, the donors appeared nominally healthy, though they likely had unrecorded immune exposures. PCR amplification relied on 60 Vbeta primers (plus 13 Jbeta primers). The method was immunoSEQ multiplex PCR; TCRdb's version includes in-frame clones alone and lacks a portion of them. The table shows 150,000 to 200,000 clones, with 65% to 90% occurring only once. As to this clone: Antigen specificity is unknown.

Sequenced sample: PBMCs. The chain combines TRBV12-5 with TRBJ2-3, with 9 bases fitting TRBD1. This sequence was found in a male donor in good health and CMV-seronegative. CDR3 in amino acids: CASVWDRVSDTQYF. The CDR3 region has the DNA TGTGCTAGTGTTTGGGACAGGGTGTCAGATACGCAGTATTTT.